This TCR beta chain derives from a study of CD8 T cells in ankylosing spondylitis. Library preparation for TCR beta used quantitative 5'-RACE with molecular barcodes. TCRdb re-derived calls from the 5' RACE reads in MiXCR, one entry per CDR3 protein. Of 650,000 to 800,000 distinct CDR3 sequences in the sample, under 20% were seen once. This clonotype has just one count. Its antigen is not identified. V was pared by 5 bases and J by 3 bases, with 6 bases between. Germline values: CDR1 SGHRS, CDR2 YFSETQ. This CDR3 is built from 12 residues. Study results and caveats: Within ankylosing spondylitis blood, a TCR beta motif made up of eight highly homologous variants appeared to be characteristic. Clones linked to disease were reported to show significant enrichment in matched ankylosing spondylitis synovial fluid. Before this, some motif variants had been reported in reactive arthritis synovial fluid and blood.

Source material: blood, either unsorted or a sorted T cell fraction (not recorded which). J is TRBJ2-1 and V is TRBV5-1; D ambiguous. This clonotype was sampled from a male donor with ankylosing spondylitis. This chain's CDR3 is CASRDVYNEQFF. For the CDR3, the DNA is TGCGCCAGCAGGGACGTCTACAATGAGCAGTTCTTC.